The clone carrying this TCR beta chain was detected only a few times. Trimming removed 1 base from V and 9 bases from J, with 9 bases in between. CDR1 LGHNT and CDR2 FRNRAP come from the germline V gene. The CDR3 covers 12 residues. This entry comes from a study of immune characterization of retroperitoneal liposarcoma. One entry per CDR3 protein, called by TCRdb with MiXCR from the PCR reads. The table includes more than 9,000 distinct CDR3 sequences, about a quarter detected once. The V and J genes are TRBV12-5 and TRBJ1-2; possibly TRBD1 for D (6 bases). Sequencing input: tumor tissue. The sequence was obtained from a male donor with retroperitoneal liposarcoma. The DNA for the CDR3 is TGTGCTAGTGGTTTGGATCAGGGGAGCTACACCTTC. It translates to CASGLDQGSYTF.